A single sample gave rise to the 13 T cell receptor beta chains below, sequenced in a study of glioma-infiltrating T cells after dendritic cell vaccination. Clones were sequenced by immunoSEQ multiplex PCR, and TCRdb holds only the in-frame ones, with some missing. Of 50,000 to 70,000 clones in the sample, about 80% were seen once. Time point noted: after dendritic cell vaccination, including at tumor progression/relapse. Sequences were derived from blood, sampled after dendritic cell vaccination. The receptor source for this set is a human donor with glioblastoma.

The genes are TRBV6-6 and TRBJ1-2, with a possible D match to TRBD1 (5 bases). V was pared by 6 bases and J by 8 bases, with 16 bases between. CDR1 and CDR2 (germline): MNHNY, SVGAGI (reference sequence). This CDR3 is built from 13 residues. Here the CDR3 DNA reads TGTGCCAGCAGACCCGGACGGGGGGAAGGCTACACCTTC. This codes for CASRPGRGEGYTF.

This chain uses TRBV5-1 with TRBJ2-2; 8 bases map to TRBD1. Germline CDR1 reads SGHRS; CDR2 reads YFSETQ. With 1 base clipped from V and 4 bases from J, the junction kept 3 bases outside the gene matches. CDR3 length equals 15 residues. CDR3 loop: CASSLRQGTTGELFF. For the CDR3, the DNA is TGCGCCAGCAGCTTGAGACAGGGGACCACCGGGGAGCTGTTTTTT.

This rearrangement joins TRBV9 to TRBJ2-2, with 7 bases that match TRBD1. J was trimmed by 5 bases and V by 4 bases; bases with no gene match: 8. The CDR3 contains 15 residues. Germline values: CDR1 SGDLS, CDR2 YYNGEE. The CDR3 here is CASSQTGKATGELFF. The CDR3 DNA follows: TGTGCCAGCAGCCAGACAGGGAAGGCGACCGGGGAGCTGTTTTTT.

The chain recombines TRBV7-9 with TRBJ1-1, with a possible D match to TRBD1 (5 bases). The germline V gene has CDR1 SEHNR and CDR2 FQNEAQ (reference sequence). Trimming removed 3 bases at V and 0 bases at J, with 8 bases between. The CDR3 contains 14 residues. CDR3: CASSLGGMNTEAFF. CDR3 DNA sequence: TGTGCCAGCAGCTTGGGGGGTATGAACACTGAAGCTTTCTTT.

V usage is TRBV27 and J usage is TRBJ2-7; the match to TRBD2 covers 8 bases. The CDR3 loop spans 15 amino acids. The trim removed 2 bases at V and 2 bases at J, leaving 5 bases unmatched. Germline values: CDR1 MNHEY, CDR2 SMNVEV (reference sequence). Here the CDR3 DNA reads TGTGCCAGCAGTTTAATGGCGGGGGGAACCTACGAGCAGTACTTC. This translates into CASSLMAGGTYEQYF.

The chain recombines TRBV5-1 with TRBJ1-1, with a weak D call TRBD1 (6 bases). This CDR3 is 14 amino acids long. Germline V gene sequence: CDR1 SGHRS, CDR2 YFSETQ. Trimming removed 5 bases at V and 4 bases at J, with 15 bases between. In DNA, the CDR3 is TGCGCCAGCAGGACGCCAGGGGCGGGCACTGAAGCTTTCTTT. Amino acid sequence: CASRTPGAGTEAFF.

The chain links TRBV7-2 to TRBJ2-7; weak D call: TRBD1 (5 bases). The CDR3 is 13 amino acids. Germline assignment: CDR1 SGHTA and CDR2 FQGNSA. The V end was cut by 1 base, the J end by 3 bases, with 7 bases between. CDR3 DNA sequence: TGTGCCAGCAGCTTAGAACAGGACTACGAGCAGTACTTC. It codes for CASSLEQDYEQYF.

J is TRBJ2-7 and V is TRBV19; 10 bases map to TRBD1. Per germline, CDR1 LNHDA and CDR2 SQIVND (reference sequence). Trimming removed 5 bases from V and 6 bases from J; junction bases left unmatched: 4. The CDR3 loop spans 13 amino acids. CDR3: CASSLRTGGEQYF. The CDR3 coding sequence is TGTGCCAGTAGTCTAAGGACAGGGGGCGAGCAGTACTTC. Variable domain in full (rest from reference TRBV19 and TRBJ2-7): DGGITQSPKYLFRKEGQNVTLSCEQNLNHDAMYWYRQDPGQGLRLIYYSQIVNDFQKGDIAEGYSVSREKKESFPLTVTSAQKNPTAFYLCASSLRTGGEQYFGPGTRLTVT.

V usage is TRBV7-9 and J usage is TRBJ2-3, with D unclear. CDR1 SEHNR and CDR2 FQNEAQ come from the germline V gene (reference sequence). This CDR3 is built from 10 residues. The V gene lost 7 bases and the J gene lost 6 bases, with 5 bases spanning the gap. CDR3 amino acids: CASTSDTQYF. The CDR3, as DNA: TGTGCCAGCACCTCCGATACGCAGTATTTT.

The CDR3 DNA is TGCGCCAGCAGCCCTACTTTCTCGACTAGCGGGGGTGATACGCAGTATTTT. Residues: CASSPTFSTSGGDTQYF. The chain joins TRBV4-1 to TRBJ2-3, with 12 bases matching TRBD2. The length of the CDR3 is 17 residues. In germline, CDR1 is MGHRA, CDR2 YSYEKL. With V trimmed by 4 bases and J by 6 bases, 11 bases remained unmatched.

The chain recombines TRBV2 with TRBJ2-7; 8 bases match TRBD1. Looked up from germline, CDR1 is SNHLY and CDR2 is FYNNEI. The V segment lost 4 bases and the J segment 5 bases; nucleotides outside the gene matches: 13. The length of the CDR3 is 16 residues. The CDR3 reads CASSGPINRGADEQYF. Here the CDR3 DNA reads TGTGCCAGCAGTGGCCCCATAAACAGGGGGGCGGACGAGCAGTACTTC.

This sequence joins TRBV4-3 and TRBJ1-6; TRBD1 aligns across 8 bases. The germline V gene encodes CDR1 LGHNA and CDR2 YSLEER. The CDR3 covers 17 residues. With 3 bases clipped from V and 3 bases from J, the junction kept 7 bases outside the gene matches. CDR3 sequence (DNA): TGCGCCAGCAGCCAGATAGGACAGGGAATCTATAATTCACCCCTCCACTTT. This gives the protein CASSQIGQGIYNSPLHF.

This chain connects TRBV6-1 to TRBJ2-1, with TRBD2 matching 8 bases. The CDR3 is made up of 15 amino acids. The J segment lost 11 bases and the V segment lost 3 bases, leaving 12 bases of the junction unmatched. Germline CDR1 is MNHNS and CDR2 is SASEGT. The CDR3 protein is CASSELAGGIGKQFF. In DNA, the CDR3 is TGTGCCAGCAGTGAGCTAGCGGGTGGGATTGGTAAGCAGTTCTTC.